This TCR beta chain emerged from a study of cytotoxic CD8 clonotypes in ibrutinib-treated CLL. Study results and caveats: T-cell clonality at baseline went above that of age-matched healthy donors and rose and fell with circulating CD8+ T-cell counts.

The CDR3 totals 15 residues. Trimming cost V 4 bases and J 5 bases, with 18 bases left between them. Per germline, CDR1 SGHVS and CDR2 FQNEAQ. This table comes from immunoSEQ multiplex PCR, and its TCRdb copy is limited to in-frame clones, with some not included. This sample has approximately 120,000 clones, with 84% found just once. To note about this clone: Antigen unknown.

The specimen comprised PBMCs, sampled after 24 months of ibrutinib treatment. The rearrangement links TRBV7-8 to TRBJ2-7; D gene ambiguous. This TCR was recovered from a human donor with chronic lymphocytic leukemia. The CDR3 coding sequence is TGTGCCAGCAGCTCCCCGGACGGCAGCCTTAACGAGCAGTACTTC. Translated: CASSSPDGSLNEQYF.